Presented here are 15 T cell receptor beta chains from one specimen sequenced in a study of somatic mutations in cytotoxic T cells in rheumatoid arthritis. Libraries were prepared by immunoSEQ multiplex PCR; TCRdb keeps only in-frame clonotypes and omits some of them. The top ten hold approximately 15% of the sample, which has about 20,000 clones, over 80% seen once. The sequencing sample was made of CD8+ T cells sorted from blood. The receptor source for this set is an adult with rheumatoid arthritis.

The V call is TRBV7-9, the J call TRBJ2-2; D call uncertain. The germline V gene encodes CDR1 SEHNR and CDR2 FQNEAQ (reference sequence). Between the trimmed V and J ends, which lost 4 bases and 5 bases, there was a span of 14 bases. This CDR3 comprises 15 residues. The CDR3 loop reads CASSSSPPYTGELFF. CDR3 nucleotide sequence: TGTGCCAGCAGCTCCTCTCCGCCCTATACCGGGGAGCTGTTTTTT.

This sequence joins TRBV4-1 and TRBJ2-1; TRBD1 agrees at 8 bases. V lost 3 bases to trimming and J lost 2 bases; unmatched junction nucleotides: 9. This CDR3 is 17 amino acids long. The germline V gene encodes CDR1 MGHRA and CDR2 YSYEKL. The CDR3 sequence: CASSHTPQGAPYNEQFF. The CDR3 bases are TGCGCCAGCAGCCATACCCCCCAGGGGGCCCCCTACAATGAGCAGTTCTTC.

The chain uses TRBV7-3 and TRBJ1-2, with D perhaps matching TRBD1 (6 bases). Germline V gene sequence: CDR1 SGHTA, CDR2 FQGTGA. V lost 5 bases to trimming and J lost 1 base, with 17 bases between them. The length of the CDR3 is 16 residues. The CDR3 nucleotides are TGTGCCAGCAGCCCTACTGGGGGACAAAGTAACTATGGCTACACCTTC. It is translated as CASSPTGGQSNYGYTF.

This clone was observed a few times. J is TRBJ2-3 and V is TRBV7-9, with a tentative D call TRBD1 (6 bases). Per germline, CDR1 SEHNR and CDR2 FQNEAQ (reference sequence). V gave up 7 bases and J gave up 6 bases, with 17 bases separating them. The CDR3 totals 14 residues. The CDR3 DNA is TGTGCCAGCAACGAACAGGGTATTTCGGATACGCAGTATTTT. Its protein is CASNEQGISDTQYF.

V and J are TRBV4-1 and TRBJ2-6; either TRBD1 or TRBD2 may fit D (5 bases each). Germline loops: CDR1 MGHRA, CDR2 YSYEKL. Trimming removed 5 bases at V and 3 bases at J, with 20 bases between. The CDR3 is 18 amino acids. CDR3 sequence: CASSGRDVKSGGANVLTF. As DNA, the CDR3 is TGCGCCAGCAGCGGCCGGGACGTAAAGAGTGGTGGGGCCAACGTCCTGACTTTC.

The CDR3 nucleotides read TGCGCCAGCAGCCTCGGACAGGGAACTAATGAAAAACTGTTTTTT. This encodes CASSLGQGTNEKLFF. The chain couples TRBV5-1 to TRBJ1-4, with 8 bases that match TRBD1. From germline, CDR1 is SGHRS and CDR2 YFSETQ. V trimming: 4 bases; J trimming: 1 base; junction bases outside the gene matches: 3. CDR3 length equals 15 residues.

This chain joins TRBV5-4 and TRBJ2-1; D is uncertain. V lost 1 base, J lost 7 bases, and 6 bases lay in between. The CDR3 has 12 residues. Germline assignment: CDR1 SGHNT and CDR2 YYREEE (reference sequence). The CDR3 protein is CASSLRANEQFF. The CDR3 DNA reads as TGTGCCAGCAGCTTGAGAGCGAATGAGCAGTTCTTC.

V is TRBV18 and J is TRBJ1-3; no firm D call. The V end lost 2 bases, the J end lost 0 bases, and 5 bases lay between the germline ends. This CDR3 region has 14 residues. CDR1 is KGHSH, CDR2 LQKENI, per germline. The CDR3 spells CASSPASSGNTIYF. Written as DNA, the CDR3 is TGTGCCAGCTCACCAGCGAGCTCTGGAAACACCATATATTTT.

The CDR3 spells CASSLTGASGNTIYF. The CDR3 region has the DNA TGTGCCAGCAGTCTCACAGGGGCCTCTGGAAACACCATATATTTT. The genes are TRBV2 and TRBJ1-3; 7 nucleotides match TRBD1. CDR3 length: 15 residues. Germline CDR1 reads SNHLY; CDR2 reads FYNNEI. The trim removed 5 bases at V and 0 bases at J, leaving 4 bases unmatched.

The CDR3 sequence: CASSLGWGSHGYTF. CDR3 coding DNA: TGTGCCAGCAGCTTAGGATGGGGGTCTCATGGCTACACCTTC. The rearrangement uses TRBV7-9 and TRBJ1-2; D perhaps matches TRBD1 (5 bases). The V end lost 1 base, the J end lost 6 bases, and 12 bases lay between the germline ends. The CDR3 loop spans 14 amino acids. CDR1 and CDR2 (germline): SEHNR, FQNEAQ (reference sequence).

The J gene is TRBJ2-2, the V gene TRBV7-3, with 8 nucleotides matching TRBD2. Trimming removed 1 base from V and 1 base from J; junction bases left unmatched: 5. Germline values: CDR1 SGHTA, CDR2 FQGTGA. The CDR3 totals 17 residues. The CDR3 DNA sequence: TGTGCCAGCAGCTTAAACTCCGGGGGGGTGAACACCGGGGAGCTGTTTTTT. This gives the protein CASSLNSGGVNTGELFF.

The CDR3 reads CASSLNRENYGYTF. The CDR3, as DNA: TGCGCCAGCAGCTTGAACAGGGAGAACTATGGCTACACCTTC. V and J are TRBV5-1 and TRBJ1-2; D might be TRBD1 (6 bases). Germline CDR1 is SGHRS and CDR2 is YFSETQ. Trimming cost V 1 base and J 2 bases, with 9 bases left between them. The CDR3 totals 14 residues.

This clone turned up a few times. This chain links TRBV5-4 with TRBJ1-2; possible D gene TRBD1, 5 bases. Trimming shortened V by 2 bases and J by 6 bases, and 8 bases separated the two germline ends. This CDR3 region has 12 residues. CDR1 and CDR2 from the germline V gene are SGHNT and YYREEE (reference sequence). CDR3 loop: CASSFGDDGYTF. CDR3 bases: TGTGCCAGCAGCTTTGGGGACGATGGCTACACCTTC.

The table lists this clone with a few counts. The chain combines TRBV19 with TRBJ1-4; a possible D gene is TRBD1 (5 bases). V dropped 6 bases and J dropped 8 bases, with 16 bases sitting between them. Germline CDR1 reads LNHDA; CDR2 reads SQIVND (reference sequence). The CDR3 spans 14 residues. CDR3 coding DNA: TGTGCCAGTAGCGACGGGACTCAAGGCGAAAAACTGTTTTTT. Translated: CASSDGTQGEKLFF.

The rearrangement links TRBV2 to TRBJ2-1; 9 nucleotides match TRBD1. CDR1 SNHLY and CDR2 FYNNEI come from the germline V gene. This CDR3 comprises 15 residues. The V gene end was trimmed by 7 bases and the J gene end by 5 bases; junction bases not matched to a gene: 9. The CDR3 DNA is TGTGCCAGCATCGCACGGGACAGGGTTAACAATGAGCAGTTCTTC. This codes for CASIARDRVNNEQFF.